The clone carrying this T cell receptor beta chain was recorded once. The sample is drawn from a study of prognosis after radiotherapy for stage I lung cancer. As for the study in general: No patients got concurrent therapy with stereotactic body radiotherapy.

Template was genomic DNA; TCR beta CDR3 amplified in two multiplex PCR rounds. Primers targeting each individual TRBV and TRBJ gene were applied in first-round PCR. From the multiplex PCR reads, TCRdb called clonotypes with MiXCR, one entry per CDR3 protein. Of more than 10,000 distinct CDR3 sequences listed, 30% to 40% are singletons. Sequences were derived from PBMCs, sampled before or after stereotactic body radiation therapy (not recorded which). The source of this sequence is a donor over 45 with non-small cell lung cancer.

DNA of the CDR3: TGTGCCAGCAGTTACTCTGTAGCGGGAGTCAAGAATGAGCAGTTCTTC. Translated: CASSYSVAGVKNEQFF. This rearrangement joins TRBV6-5 to TRBJ2-1; 9 bases align to TRBD2. With V trimmed by 0 bases and J by 7 bases, 7 bases remained unmatched. This CDR3 region has 16 residues. Looked up from germline, CDR1 is MNHEY and CDR2 is SVGAGI.